Presented here are 8 T cell receptor beta chains from one specimen sequenced in a study of cytomegalovirus exposure and HLA in healthy donors. Primers for the PCR totalled 60 Vbeta and 13 Jbeta. Method: immunoSEQ multiplex PCR; TCRdb's copy keeps in-frame clones and lacks some. The table lists roughly 170,000 clones, more than 70% of them singletons, with approximately 0.98% in the top ten. What was sequenced was PBMCs. The receptors here all came from a young man in good health and CMV-seronegative.

This clone was counted a single time. The rearrangement uses TRBV27 and TRBJ2-5; TRBD2 agrees at 7 bases. There are 14 residues in the CDR3. With 2 bases clipped from V and 5 bases from J, the junction kept 5 bases outside the gene matches. Germline assignment: CDR1 MNHEY and CDR2 SMNVEV (reference sequence). The DNA for the CDR3 is TGTGCCAGCAGTTTAGTGGGGGGGTCGGAGACCCAGTACTTC. It encodes CASSLVGGSETQYF.

V gene TRBV29-1 combines with J gene TRBJ2-5; 13 positions agree with TRBD2. V trimming: 2 bases; J trimming: 2 bases; junction bases outside the gene matches: 8. CDR1 and CDR2 from the germline V gene are SQVTM and ANQGSEA. There are 17 residues in the CDR3. The CDR3 DNA sequence: TGCAGCGTTGAAACACTAGCGGGAGGGTGGGGTCAAGAGACCCAGTACTTC. Residues: CSVETLAGGWGQETQYF.

This clone occurred once. V gene TRBV2 combines with J gene TRBJ2-1; 7 positions agree with TRBD1. V trimming: 1 base; J trimming: 9 bases; junction bases outside the gene matches: 6. Germline V gene lookup returns CDR1 SNHLY and CDR2 FYNNEI. The length of the CDR3 is 14 residues. The CDR3 spells CASSEVQGIGEQFF. The CDR3 DNA reads TGTGCCAGCAGTGAAGTACAGGGGATAGGTGAGCAGTTCTTC.

This chain connects TRBV18 to TRBJ2-3, with 7 bases lining up with TRBD2. CDR3 length equals 17 residues. Germline lookup yields CDR1 KGHSH and CDR2 LQKENI. V was pared by 4 bases and J by 2 bases, with 12 bases of the junction left unmatched. This chain's CDR3 is CASSLDTASGNTDTQYF. CDR3 coding DNA: TGTGCCAGCTCACTTGATACTGCTAGCGGAAACACAGATACGCAGTATTTT.

V gene TRBV5-1 combines with J gene TRBJ2-7, with D maybe TRBD1 (5 bases). Trimming pared 0 bases from V and 2 bases from J, leaving 9 bases between. CDR1 is SGHRS and CDR2 is YFSETQ in the germline V gene. The CDR3 runs to 14 residues. The CDR3 loop is CASSLGQFTYEQYF. CDR3 DNA: TGCGCCAGCAGCTTGGGACAGTTCACCTACGAGCAGTACTTC.

The chain combines TRBV2 with TRBJ2-7, with D maybe TRBD1 (6 bases). The CDR3 is 11 residues long. Germline V CDR1 and CDR2: SNHLY, FYNNEI. The ends were cut back, 8 bases at V and 2 bases at J, with 7 bases in the middle. CDR3 nucleotides: TGTGCCAGCGGGACAACCTACGAGCAGTACTTC. Translating gives CASGTTYEQYF.

This clone showed up just a few times. The V call is TRBV6-1, the J call TRBJ1-1, with 7 bases lining up with TRBD1. The CDR3 covers 14 residues. V was clipped by 6 bases and J by 5 bases; unmatched bases: 9. Germline CDR1 reads MNHNS; CDR2 reads SASEGT. DNA for the CDR3: TGTGCCAGCAGAGCCTACAGGGGCGGGACTGAAGCTTTCTTT. Protein: CASRAYRGGTEAFF.

J is TRBJ2-7 and V is TRBV4-3; 7 bases match TRBD1. From germline, CDR1 is LGHNA and CDR2 YSLEER. V lost 0 bases and J lost 5; bases outside the gene matches: 7. The CDR3 covers 15 residues. Here the CDR3 reads CASSQDRQGVDEQYF. As DNA, the CDR3 is TGCGCCAGCAGCCAAGATCGCCAGGGGGTTGACGAGCAGTACTTC.